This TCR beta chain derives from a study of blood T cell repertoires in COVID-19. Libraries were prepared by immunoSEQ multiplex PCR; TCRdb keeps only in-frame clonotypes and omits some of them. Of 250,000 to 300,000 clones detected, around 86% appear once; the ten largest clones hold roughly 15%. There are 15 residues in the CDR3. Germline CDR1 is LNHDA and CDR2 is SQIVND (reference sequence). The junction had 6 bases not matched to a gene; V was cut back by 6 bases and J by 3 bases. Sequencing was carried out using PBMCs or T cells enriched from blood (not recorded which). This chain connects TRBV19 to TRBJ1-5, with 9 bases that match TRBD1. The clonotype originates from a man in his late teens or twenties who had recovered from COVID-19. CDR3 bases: TGTGCCAGTAGCTCGGACAGGGGAGCCAATCAGCCCCAGCATTTT. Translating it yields CASSSDRGANQPQHF.